The 25 T cell receptor beta chains below were found in one sample sequenced in a study of CD4+ T cells in melanoma. Here immunoSEQ multiplex PCR was the method, and the copy in TCRdb shows in-frame clones only, minus some. The sample carries about 120,000 clones, about nine tenths recorded once. Sequencing used peripheral blood. The source of these receptors is a human donor with melanoma.

This chain's CDR3 is CATSRRTSERGDTQYF. The CDR3 DNA is TGTGCCACCAGCAGACGGACTAGCGAGAGGGGAGATACGCAGTATTTT. The V gene is TRBV15, the J gene TRBJ2-3; TRBD2 agrees at 9 bases. The germline gives CDR1 LNHNV, CDR2 YYDKDF (reference sequence). V lost 2 bases, J lost 5 bases, and 8 bases stayed unmatched. The CDR3 spans 16 residues.

The genes are TRBV2 and TRBJ2-7, with D maybe TRBD2 (6 bases). Germline V gene sequence: CDR1 SNHLY, CDR2 FYNNEI. The CDR3 has 14 amino acids. The V end lost 5 bases, the J end lost 2 bases, and 13 bases lay between the germline ends. The CDR3 spells CASSSLASTYEQYF. CDR3 in DNA: TGTGCCAGCAGTTCTCTAGCGAGTACCTACGAGCAGTACTTC.

V usage is TRBV2 and J usage is TRBJ1-4; D ambiguous. CDR1 and CDR2 (germline): SNHLY, FYNNEI. V lost 4 bases and J lost 2, with 8 bases in between. This CDR3 region has 14 residues. The CDR3 reads CASSAQWTNEKLFF. The CDR3 DNA follows: TGTGCCAGCAGTGCACAGTGGACTAATGAAAAACTGTTTTTT.

This clone was recorded only once. The chain links TRBV10-3 to TRBJ2-5, with 9 bases matching TRBD1. This CDR3 comprises 13 residues. Germline V gene sequence: CDR1 ENHRY, CDR2 SYGVKD. Trimming removed 9 bases from V and 1 base from J; junction bases left unmatched: 3. The CDR3 DNA reads TGTGCCATATCGACAGGGGGCCAAGAGACCCAGTACTTC. Residues: CAISTGGQETQYF.

The chain joins TRBV5-1 to TRBJ2-3; possibly TRBD1 or TRBD2 for D (5 bases each). CDR1 is SGHRS and CDR2 is YFSETQ in the germline V gene. The CDR3 extends over 14 amino acids. The V end lost 7 bases, the J end lost 0 bases, and 12 bases lay between the germline ends. CDR3 in DNA: TGCGCCAGCCGGGACGTCTCTAGCACAGATACGCAGTATTTT. Translation gives CASRDVSSTDTQYF.

This chain connects TRBV6-6 to TRBJ1-1; 10 nucleotides agree with TRBD1. The CDR3 is made up of 15 amino acids. J lost 5 bases, V lost 0 bases, and 3 bases had no gene match. Germline CDR1 MNHNY, CDR2 SVGAGI (reference sequence). CDR3 in amino acids: CASSYSGQGGTEAFF. The CDR3 DNA reads as TGTGCCAGCAGTTACTCAGGACAGGGGGGTACTGAAGCTTTCTTT.

This clone has only one observation. This rearrangement joins TRBV19 to TRBJ1-5, with 7 bases identical to TRBD1. Germline CDR1 and CDR2: LNHDA and SQIVND (reference sequence). The CDR3 extends over 14 amino acids. V gave up 5 bases and J gave up 7 bases; unmatched junction bases: 8. The CDR3 DNA reads TGTGCCAGTAGTGTGACAGGGCAGAGCCAGCCCCAGCATTTT. This gives the protein CASSVTGQSQPQHF.

The V and J genes are TRBV7-9 and TRBJ2-7, with no clear D. Trimming took off 4 bases at V and 2 bases at J, with 9 bases between the two ends. Germline assignment: CDR1 SEHNR and CDR2 FQNEAQ (reference sequence). This CDR3 region has 13 residues. CDR3 sequence reads: CASSSRTTYEQYF. CDR3 DNA sequence: TGTGCCAGCAGCTCGAGGACGACCTACGAGCAGTACTTC.

This chain joins TRBV5-1 and TRBJ1-2; no clear D. CDR1 SGHRS and CDR2 YFSETQ come from the germline V gene. The germline V and J ends were trimmed by 4 bases and 6 bases, with 13 bases remaining between them. The CDR3 covers 13 residues. The CDR3, as DNA: TGCGCCAGCAGCCCCGGTGGGGTCAATGGCTACACCTTC. Translation: CASSPGGVNGYTF.

The chain recombines TRBV7-2 with TRBJ2-7; D is perhaps TRBD1 or TRBD2 (5 bases each). This CDR3 comprises 14 residues. The germline V gene encodes CDR1 SGHTA and CDR2 FQGNSA. Trimming pared 7 bases from V and 0 bases from J, leaving 13 bases between. This CDR3 reads CASTGTLNSYEQYF. CDR3 nucleotide sequence: TGTGCCAGCACCGGGACCCTCAACTCCTACGAGCAGTACTTC.

V gene TRBV11-3 combines with J gene TRBJ2-1; tentative D call: TRBD2 (6 bases). The CDR3 sequence is 13 residues long. Germline CDR1 SGHNT, CDR2 YENEEA. The V end lost 5 bases, the J end lost 9 bases, and 14 bases lay between the germline ends. The DNA for the CDR3 is TGTGCCAGCAGCAAACCCGGGGGAGGTGAGCAGTTCTTC. Protein: CASSKPGGGEQFF.

V and J are TRBV19 and TRBJ2-2; D is uncertain. The CDR3 covers 16 residues. The V end lost 3 bases, the J end lost 4 bases, and 15 bases lay between the germline ends. Germline CDR1 is LNHDA and CDR2 is SQIVND (reference sequence). The CDR3 spells CASSMAPAPVTGELFF. DNA for the CDR3: TGTGCCAGTAGTATGGCCCCGGCCCCGGTCACCGGGGAGCTGTTTTTT.

J is TRBJ1-5 and V is TRBV10-2; no definite D call. CDR1 and CDR2 (germline): WSHSY, SAAADI. CDR3 length: 13 residues. V gave up 2 bases and J gave up 5 bases, with 7 bases separating them. The CDR3 is CASSEIWDQPQHF. DNA for the CDR3: TGCGCCAGCAGTGAGATTTGGGATCAGCCCCAGCATTTT.

The J gene is TRBJ2-2, the V gene TRBV29-1; 8 bases line up with TRBD1. Germline V gene data show CDR1 as SQVTM and CDR2 as ANQGSEA. V shed 6 bases, J shed 6 bases, and the junction held 9 bases outside the gene matches. CDR3 length: 14 residues. CDR3 sequence reads: CSVLPTGAAGELFF. As DNA, the CDR3 is TGCAGCGTCCTTCCGACAGGGGCAGCCGGGGAGCTGTTTTTT.

The chain links TRBV19 to TRBJ2-3, with 10 bases matching TRBD2. The germline V gene has CDR1 LNHDA and CDR2 SQIVND (reference sequence). With V trimmed by 9 bases and J by 6 bases, 9 bases remained unmatched. The CDR3 extends over 14 amino acids. Here the CDR3 reads CASSGLAGVDTQYF. In DNA, the CDR3 is TGTGCCAGCAGCGGGCTAGCGGGGGTGGATACGCAGTATTTT. The variable domain in full, with the rest retrieved from reference TRBV19 and TRBJ2-3, is DGGITQSPKYLFRKEGQNVTLSCEQNLNHDAMYWYRQDPGQGLRLIYYSQIVNDFQKGDIAEGYSVSREKKESFPLTVTSAQKNPTAFYLCASSGLAGVDTQYFGPGTRLTVL.

The rearrangement uses TRBV10-3 and TRBJ1-3; D is unclear. The CDR3 spans 17 residues. Germline values: CDR1 ENHRY, CDR2 SYGVKD. Trimming stripped 0 bases from V and 9 bases from J, with 21 bases between. CDR3 residues: CAISESGSPNSGSTIYF. Here the CDR3 DNA reads TGTGCCATCAGTGAGTCGGGCAGCCCAAACTCTGGCAGCACCATATATTTT.

The chain combines TRBV9 with TRBJ2-7; 8 positions match TRBD2. From germline, CDR1 is SGDLS and CDR2 YYNGEE. V shed 3 bases and J 3 bases; nucleotides not matched to a gene: 8. This CDR3 is built from 15 residues. The CDR3 here is CASSGGLGSYYEQYF. The CDR3 nucleotides are TGTGCCAGCAGCGGGGGACTAGGTTCCTACTACGAGCAGTACTTC.

V is TRBV2 and J is TRBJ2-1, with D possibly matching TRBD2 (6 bases). The CDR3 runs to 14 residues. In germline, CDR1 is SNHLY, CDR2 FYNNEI. The V end was cut by 7 bases, the J end by 4 bases, with 14 bases between. CDR3 bases: TGTGCCAGCACTGGACTATCCCCATACAATGAGCAGTTCTTC. It yields the protein CASTGLSPYNEQFF.

The chain combines TRBV7-2 with TRBJ2-7; TRBD1 matches at 8 bases. V lost 5 bases and J lost 6; bases outside the gene matches: 12. The CDR3 loop spans 15 amino acids. Germline assignment: CDR1 SGHTA and CDR2 FQGNSA. This chain's CDR3 is CASSQRTGRFGEQYF. The CDR3, as DNA: TGTGCCAGCAGCCAAAGGACAGGGAGGTTTGGCGAGCAGTACTTC.

This clone was counted many times. The V gene is TRBV7-8, the J gene TRBJ2-2, with D unclear. Germline assignment: CDR1 SGHVS and CDR2 FQNEAQ. Trimming took off 3 bases at V and 5 bases at J, with 10 bases between the two ends. This CDR3 comprises 14 residues. CDR3 protein: CASSFGKLTGELFF. In nucleotides, the CDR3 is TGTGCCAGCAGCTTCGGTAAATTGACCGGGGAGCTGTTTTTT.

V and J are TRBV6-1 and TRBJ2-3; TRBD1 or TRBD2 may be the D gene (6 bases each). The V gene lost 6 bases and the J gene lost 0 bases, with 19 bases spanning the gap. This CDR3 is built from 17 residues. Germline assignment: CDR1 MNHNS and CDR2 SASEGT. The CDR3 spells CASSENLGGASTDTQYF. The CDR3 coding sequence is TGTGCCAGCAGCGAAAACCTCGGGGGCGCTAGCACAGATACGCAGTATTTT.

The chain has TRBV5-1 and TRBJ1-4; D is unclear. The CDR3 is made up of 15 amino acids. CDR1 and CDR2 (germline): SGHRS, YFSETQ. Deletions cut 3 bases from V and 0 bases from J, with 9 bases between. CDR3 protein: CASSSDGATNEKLFF. The CDR3 DNA reads as TGCGCCAGCAGCTCGGACGGTGCAACTAATGAAAAACTGTTTTTT. Complete variable domain (other parts from reference TRBV5-1 and TRBJ1-4): KAGVTQTPRYLIKTRGQQVTLSCSPISGHRSVSWYQQTPGQGLQFLFEYFSETQRNKGNFPGRFSGRQFSNSRSEMNVSTLELGDSALYLCASSSDGATNEKLFFGSGTQLSVL.

This chain links TRBV7-8 with TRBJ2-7; unclear D gene. In germline, CDR1 is SGHVS, CDR2 FQNEAQ. CDR3 length: 15 amino acids. The V end was cut by 1 base, the J end by 2 bases, with 12 bases between. CDR3: CASSLVRMATYEQYF. The CDR3 DNA is TGTGCCAGCAGCTTAGTGAGGATGGCCACCTACGAGCAGTACTTC.

J is TRBJ2-5 and V is TRBV19, with TRBD1 identical over 7 bases. Germline V gives CDR1 LNHDA, CDR2 SQIVND (reference sequence). The CDR3 sequence is 14 residues long. V trimming: 5 bases; J trimming: 5 bases; junction bases outside the gene matches: 8. The CDR3 sequence is CASSATGVGETQYF. In DNA form, the CDR3 reads TGTGCCAGTAGTGCAACAGGGGTAGGGGAGACCCAGTACTTC.

The V gene is TRBV6-6, the J gene TRBJ1-3; no clear D gene. The CDR3 length is 16 residues. V lost 6 bases and J 8 bases, leaving 23 bases between the germline ends. Looked up from germline, CDR1 is MNHNY and CDR2 is SVGAGI (reference sequence). In DNA, the CDR3 is TGTGCCAGCAGCTATATTCAATCCGGCCGGGGTCACACCATATATTTT. As protein: CASSYIQSGRGHTIYF.